One T cell receptor beta chain is described in this entry. Its specificity is unknown. Using immunoSEQ multiplex PCR, the repertoire was profiled, and TCRdb retains in-frame clones only, with some absent. The sample consists of roughly 30,000 clones, approximately 84% of them appearing once. The sample is drawn from a study of OX40 agonist ivuxolimab in advanced cancers. General study results and limits: At doses 0.1 to 3.0 mg/kg, CD4+ and CD8+ clones expanded.

Patients were excluded for autoimmune disease history or systemic immunosuppression. Collection of blood occurred at baseline, at cycle 4 day 1, and at cycle 7 day 1. The source material was CD4+ or CD8+ T cells sorted from blood, sampled in a trial of the OX40 agonist ivuxolimab. This receptor was obtained from an adult with an advanced solid tumor such as melanoma, head and neck, liver or kidney cancer.

The DNA of the CDR3 is TGTGCCATCAGTGAGTCGATTTGGGGGGATCAGGACACTGAAGCTTTCTTT. Protein sequence: CAISESIWGDQDTEAFF. The V and J genes are TRBV10-3 and TRBJ1-1; possibly TRBD1 for D (5 bases). Trimming left V 0 bases short and J 3 bases short, with 17 bases between. The germline CDR1 and CDR2 sequences are ENHRY and SYGVKD. This CDR3 spans 17 amino acids.